Shown below are 14 T cell receptor beta chains from a single sample sequenced in a study of CD8 T cells in Susac syndrome. Random hexamers served to reverse transcribe roughly 0.45 to 1 ug RNA. One entry per CDR3 protein results from TCRdb running MiXCR on the immunoSEQ multiplex PCR reads. The data contain 250,000 to 300,000 distinct CDR3 sequences, roughly 84% of them singletons. Sequencing used CD8+ T cells from PBMCs. Receptors originate from a human donor with multiple sclerosis.

The V gene is TRBV28, the J gene TRBJ2-7; D unresolved. The V and J ends lost 2 bases and 0 bases respectively, with 8 bases between them. The CDR3 covers 14 residues. Germline CDR1 is MDHEN and CDR2 is SYDVKM. The CDR3 sequence is CASSLVWGSYEQYF. CDR3 bases: TGTGCCAGCAGTTTAGTGTGGGGCTCCTACGAGCAGTACTTC.

This chain uses TRBV6-2 or TRBV6-3 with TRBJ2-5; D gene ambiguous. Germline CDR1 reads MNHEY; CDR2 reads SVGEGT. V was clipped by 2 bases and J by 5 bases, with 9 bases between them. This CDR3 spans 13 amino acids. This chain's CDR3 is CASSYAETETQYF. CDR3 coding DNA: TGTGCCAGCAGTTACGCTGAGACGGAGACCCAGTACTTC.

This clonotype was picked up a small number of times. The rearrangement joins TRBV10-1 to TRBJ2-5; TRBD2 is a possible D gene (6 bases). The CDR3 runs to 12 residues. From germline, CDR1 is WNHNN and CDR2 SYGVQD (reference sequence). V shed 3 bases and J shed 10 bases, with 12 bases lying between them. The CDR3 region is CASSEIGGVQYF. The DNA for the CDR3 is TGCGCCAGCAGTGAAATCGGGGGTGTCCAGTACTTC.

The chain carries TRBV14 and TRBJ2-1; tentative D call: TRBD2 (6 bases). The CDR3 is 14 residues long. Germline lookup yields CDR1 SGHDN and CDR2 FVKESK. V was pared by 5 bases and J by 5 bases, with 13 bases between. For the CDR3, the DNA is TGTGCCAGCAGCGCAACCGGGACTGACAATGAGCAGTTCTTC. Residues: CASSATGTDNEQFF. Full variable domain (remainder filled in from reference TRBV14 and TRBJ2-1): EAGVTQFPSHSVIEKGQTVTLRCDPISGHDNLYWYRRVMGKEIKFLLHFVKESKQDESGMPNNRFLAERTGGTYSTLKVQPAELEDSGVYFCASSATGTDNEQFFGPGTRLTVL.

The genes are TRBV27 and TRBJ2-7; the D gene could be TRBD1 or TRBD2 (6 bases each). CDR3 length equals 18 residues. Germline V gene sequence: CDR1 MNHEY, CDR2 SMNVEV (reference sequence). V was shortened by 5 bases and J by 2 bases, with 25 bases between the two germline ends. The CDR3 sequence is CASSPFGRDTGRPYEQYF. The DNA of the CDR3 is TGTGCCAGCAGTCCCTTCGGGCGGGACACAGGAAGACCCTACGAGCAGTACTTC.

The chain joins TRBV7-3 to TRBJ2-2; maybe TRBD2 (5 bases). CDR1 is SGHTA and CDR2 is FQGTGA in the germline V gene. The CDR3 is 15 amino acids. V dropped 4 bases and J dropped 10 bases, with 19 bases sitting between them. DNA for the CDR3: TGTGCCAGCAGCTCAGACCCTGCTAGCAGGTCGGAGCTGTTTTTT. Amino acids: CASSSDPASRSELFF.

The chain has TRBV7-3 and TRBJ1-2; D not resolved. The V gene lost 5 bases and the J gene lost 8 bases, with 15 bases spanning the gap. This CDR3 contains 13 residues. From germline, CDR1 is SGHTA and CDR2 FQGTGA. CDR3 sequence: CASSPNKVVGYTF. The DNA for the CDR3 is TGTGCCAGCAGCCCAAACAAGGTGGTCGGCTACACCTTC.

The J gene is TRBJ1-5, the V gene TRBV18; the match to TRBD1 covers 7 bases. The CDR3 length is 16 residues. V shed 3 bases, J shed 2 bases, and the junction held 7 bases outside the gene matches. Germline values: CDR1 KGHSH, CDR2 LQKENI. In DNA, the CDR3 is TGTGCCAGCTCACCTAACAGGGGCCGGGGCAATCAGCCCCAGCATTTT. Amino acids: CASSPNRGRGNQPQHF.

The chain is built from TRBV12-3 or TRBV12-4 and TRBJ2-3, with D possibly being TRBD1 (6 bases). The CDR3 is made up of 14 amino acids. The V end was cut by 1 base, the J end by 6 bases, with 11 bases between. The CDR3 is CASSLVQGWDTQYF. CDR3 sequence (DNA): TGTGCCAGCAGTTTAGTGCAGGGGTGGGATACGCAGTATTTT.

The chain joins TRBV5-5 to TRBJ1-1; no firm D call. CDR1 is SGHKS, CDR2 YYEKEE, per germline (reference sequence). CDR3 length: 14 residues. The V end was cut by 0 bases, the J end by 0 bases, with 6 bases between. This chain's CDR3 is CASSLGAVNTEAFF. CDR3 coding DNA: TGTGCCAGCAGCTTGGGGGCGGTGAACACTGAAGCTTTCTTT.

The rearrangement uses TRBV9 and TRBJ2-1; no clear D. Trimming stripped 4 bases from V and 5 bases from J, with 16 bases between. The CDR3 spans 15 residues. Germline V lookup: CDR1 SGDLS, CDR2 YYNGEE. CDR3 in DNA: TGTGCCAGCAGCCGATACGCCGGTCGGGACAATGAGCAGTTCTTC. Translating gives CASSRYAGRDNEQFF. Drawing the rest from reference TRBV9 and TRBJ2-1, the complete variable domain is DSGVTQTPKHLITATGQRVTLRCSPRSGDLSVYWYQQSLDQGLQFLIQYYNGEERAKGNILERFSAQQFPDLHSELNLSSLELGDSALYFCASSRYAGRDNEQFFGPGTRLTVL.

The J gene is TRBJ2-7, the V gene TRBV30; TRBD2 matches at 8 bases. Germline CDR1 reads GTSNPN; CDR2 reads SVGIG (reference sequence). With 3 bases clipped from V and 3 bases from J, the junction kept 4 bases outside the gene matches. The CDR3 has 13 amino acids. Written as DNA, the CDR3 is TGTGCCTGGAGGGGACTAGGTGACTACGAGCAGTACTTC. Residues: CAWRGLGDYEQYF.

The chain recombines TRBV28 with TRBJ2-1; TRBD2 matches at 7 bases. Germline lookup yields CDR1 MDHEN and CDR2 SYDVKM. V gave up 6 bases and J gave up 7 bases; unmatched junction bases: 15. This CDR3 is 16 amino acids long. CDR3 bases: TGTGCCAGCAGACAGACTAGCCTTTCTCCCCCGAATGAGCAGTTCTTC. Amino acid sequence: CASRQTSLSPPNEQFF.

The V gene is TRBV5-6, the J gene TRBJ2-7; 7 nucleotides align to TRBD2. The V gene end was trimmed by 1 base and the J gene end by 4 bases; junction bases not matched to a gene: 5. The germline CDR1 and CDR2 sequences are SGHDT and YYEEEE. This CDR3 contains 14 residues. DNA for the CDR3: TGTGCCAGCAGCTTGTCTAGCGGTGTGTACGAGCAGTACTTC. Translated: CASSLSSGVYEQYF.